The 26 T cell receptor beta chains below come from one sample, sequenced in a study of T cells in localized non-small cell lung cancer. Profiling relied on immunoSEQ multiplex PCR, and the TCRdb table lists in-frame clones only, not all of them. This table has about 33,000 clones, around 80% appearing once. The sequenced sample was peripheral blood, obtained before any cancer treatment. The source is a male donor aged 60 or over with stage III squamous cell lung carcinoma.

The chain combines TRBV6-1 with TRBJ2-7; 16 bases line up with TRBD2. V shed 4 bases, J shed 3 bases, and the junction held 3 bases outside the gene matches. The V gene's germline CDR1 is MNHNS and CDR2 SASEGT. This CDR3 is 16 amino acids long. The CDR3 protein is CASSGGTSGRGYEQYF. In nucleotides, the CDR3 is TGTGCCAGCAGTGGCGGGACTAGCGGGAGGGGCTACGAGCAGTACTTC.

The J gene is TRBJ2-2, the V gene TRBV18, with 8 bases lining up with TRBD2. The CDR3 runs to 16 residues. V was pared by 5 bases and J by 6 bases, with 11 bases of the junction left unmatched. Germline CDR1 and CDR2: KGHSH and LQKENI. DNA of the CDR3: TGTGCCAGCTCATCATCCGGGACTAGAAGTTCCGGGGAGCTGTTTTTT. As protein: CASSSSGTRSSGELFF.

The rearrangement links TRBV5-4 to TRBJ2-2; D is unclear. With 2 bases removed from V and 1 base from J, the gap between germline ends came to 6 bases. The CDR3 has 14 residues. Per germline, CDR1 SGHNT and CDR2 YYREEE (reference sequence). This CDR3 reads CASSFWGNTGELFF. DNA for the CDR3: TGTGCCAGCAGCTTTTGGGGGAACACCGGGGAGCTGTTTTTT.

V gene TRBV7-6 combines with J gene TRBJ1-1; perhaps TRBD1 as D (5 bases). This CDR3 contains 13 residues. The ends were cut back, 5 bases at V and 0 bases at J, with 7 bases in the middle. The germline CDR1 and CDR2 sequences are SGHVS and FNYEAQ. This CDR3 is CASSPRVNTEAFF. The CDR3 nucleotides read TGTGCCAGCAGCCCCAGGGTGAACACTGAAGCTTTCTTT.

The chain joins TRBV5-1 to TRBJ1-1; 8 bases are shared with TRBD1. Germline loops: CDR1 SGHRS, CDR2 YFSETQ. The trim removed 4 bases at V and 6 bases at J, leaving 8 bases unmatched. There are 14 residues in the CDR3. The DNA for the CDR3 is TGCGCCAGCAGCCTAGGACAGGGCGCGGCTGAAGCTTTCTTT. Protein product: CASSLGQGAAEAFF. Full variable domain (outside the CDR3, taken from reference TRBV5-1 and TRBJ1-1): KAGVTQTPRYLIKTRGQQVTLSCSPISGHRSVSWYQQTPGQGLQFLFEYFSETQRNKGNFPGRFSGRQFSNSRSEMNVSTLELGDSALYLCASSLGQGAAEAFFGQGTRLTVV.

This rearrangement joins TRBV7-2 to TRBJ2-7, with TRBD1 matching over 8 bases. Germline V lookup: CDR1 SGHTA, CDR2 FQGNSA. The CDR3 has 13 residues. V gave up 6 bases and J gave up 2 bases; unmatched junction bases: 3. The CDR3 reads CASSLQGAYEQYF. DNA of the CDR3: TGTGCCAGCAGTTTACAGGGGGCCTACGAGCAGTACTTC.

The CDR3 region has the DNA TGTGCCAGTAGTACCGCGGGACTAGATTTCAATGAGCAGTTCTTC. It specifies CASSTAGLDFNEQFF. This chain links TRBV19 with TRBJ2-1; 8 nucleotides match TRBD2. The CDR3 runs to 15 residues. CDR1 and CDR2 from the germline V gene are LNHDA and SQIVND (reference sequence). The V gene end was trimmed by 4 bases and the J gene end by 6 bases; junction bases not matched to a gene: 8.

J is TRBJ1-2 and V is TRBV28, with 11 positions matching TRBD1. This CDR3 spans 14 amino acids. In germline, CDR1 is MDHEN, CDR2 SYDVKM. The trim removed 8 bases at V and 6 bases at J, leaving 8 bases unmatched. CDR3 DNA: TGTGCCAGCCTTCGGGACAGGGGGTTTCATGGCTACACCTTC. Protein sequence: CASLRDRGFHGYTF.

This sequence joins TRBV5-1 and TRBJ1-2; a weak D match, TRBD1 (5 bases). The germline gives CDR1 SGHRS, CDR2 YFSETQ. Trimming cost V 0 bases and J 5 bases, with 14 bases left between them. This CDR3 has 15 amino acids. CDR3 residues: CASSLAAGTEYGYTF. CDR3 nucleotide sequence: TGCGCCAGCAGCTTGGCGGCCGGGACGGAGTATGGCTACACCTTC.

The chain employs TRBV27 and TRBJ2-1; D possibly matches TRBD1 or TRBD2 (5 bases each). The CDR3 length is 16 residues. Trimming cost V 5 bases and J 7 bases, with 21 bases left between them. Germline CDR1 is MNHEY and CDR2 is SMNVEV (reference sequence). This chain's CDR3 is CASSRQAGTAPNEQFF. The DNA for the CDR3 is TGTGCCAGCAGTCGGCAAGCAGGGACGGCTCCTAATGAGCAGTTCTTC.

The V and J genes are TRBV14 and TRBJ2-1; TRBD2 might be the D (5 bases). CDR3 size: 16 residues. Germline V gene lookup returns CDR1 SGHDN and CDR2 FVKESK. The V gene lost 2 bases and the J gene lost 3 bases, with 14 bases spanning the gap. This CDR3 reads CASSQHGETGYNEQFF. Here the CDR3 DNA reads TGTGCCAGCAGCCAACATGGGGAGACGGGCTACAATGAGCAGTTCTTC.

This clone was found a few times. This chain connects TRBV7-9 to TRBJ2-1; weak D call: TRBD2 (6 bases). This CDR3 has 12 residues. V was trimmed by 4 bases and J by 6 bases, leaving 7 bases between them. The germline CDR1 and CDR2 sequences are SEHNR and FQNEAQ (reference sequence). This CDR3 reads CASSYGSNEQFF. CDR3 sequence (DNA): TGTGCCAGCAGCTACGGGAGCAATGAGCAGTTCTTC.

This clone was observed a few times. The chain links TRBV7-3 to TRBJ2-2, with D hard to call. Germline-derived CDR1 and CDR2 are SGHTA and FQGTGA. This CDR3 has 16 residues. Trimming removed 2 bases at V and 6 bases at J, with 16 bases between. The CDR3: CASSLAIISYSGELFF. CDR3 bases: TGTGCCAGCAGCTTAGCGATAATAAGTTATTCCGGGGAGCTGTTTTTT.

The chain links TRBV30 to TRBJ2-2; no firm D call. Germline-derived CDR1 and CDR2 are GTSNPN and SVGIG (reference sequence). The CDR3 runs to 15 residues. V was clipped by 5 bases and J by 3 bases, with 16 bases between them. In DNA, the CDR3 is TGTGCCTGGTCCCTGACTCGTGTCGACACCGGGGAGCTGTTTTTT. It yields the protein CAWSLTRVDTGELFF.

This chain uses TRBV19 with TRBJ1-2; possible D gene TRBD1, 6 bases. The CDR3 spans 14 residues. Trimming pared 3 bases from V and 6 bases from J, leaving 14 bases between. Germline-derived CDR1 and CDR2 are LNHDA and SQIVND (reference sequence). CDR3 amino acids: CASSINGGGDGYTF. For the CDR3, the DNA is TGTGCCAGTAGTATTAATGGGGGCGGAGATGGCTACACCTTC.

The chain couples TRBV19 to TRBJ1-5; D remains ambiguous. The CDR3 covers 14 residues. The V and J ends lost 9 bases and 1 base respectively, with 13 bases between them. Germline lookup yields CDR1 LNHDA and CDR2 SQIVND (reference sequence). In DNA, the CDR3 is TGTGCCAGCAAACACCCCGGCAGCAATCAGCCCCAGCATTTT. Protein: CASKHPGSNQPQHF.

This rearrangement joins TRBV11-2 to TRBJ2-7; D is undetermined. Germline V lookup: CDR1 SGHAT, CDR2 FQNNGV. V was trimmed by 1 base and J by 7 bases, leaving 11 bases between them. There are 13 residues in the CDR3. CDR3 sequence reads: CASSLGFQREQYF. CDR3 coding DNA: TGTGCCAGCAGCTTAGGGTTTCAGAGGGAGCAGTACTTC.

The CDR3 region is CASSLSLAGTYNEQFF. The CDR3 DNA sequence: TGTGCCAGCAGCTTATCCCTAGCGGGAACTTACAATGAGCAGTTCTTC. The V gene is TRBV7-9, the J gene TRBJ2-1; 9 nucleotides match TRBD2. Germline CDR1 SEHNR, CDR2 FQNEAQ (reference sequence). The CDR3 totals 16 residues. Trimming took 2 bases from V and 4 from J; bases not matched to a gene: 6.

This chain uses TRBV7-9 with TRBJ1-2, with TRBD1 as a possible D gene (5 bases). The germline V gene encodes CDR1 SEHNR and CDR2 FQNEAQ (reference sequence). V was cut by 5 bases and J by 8 bases, with 18 bases left in between. The CDR3 is made up of 14 amino acids. The CDR3 DNA follows: TGTGCCAGCAGCCAGAGAGAGGGGATCGGGGGCTACACCTTC. Translation: CASSQREGIGGYTF.

The sample holds a few counts of this clone. The genes are TRBV7-2 and TRBJ2-5; TRBD2 agrees at 8 bases. CDR1 is SGHTA, CDR2 FQGNSA, per germline. The CDR3 is 15 residues long. The V gene end was trimmed by 1 base and the J gene end by 3 bases; junction bases not matched to a gene: 4. The CDR3 DNA reads TGTGCCAGCAGCTTAGGTGGAGCGGGGGAAGAGACCCAGTACTTC. Translating gives CASSLGGAGEETQYF.

DNA of the CDR3: TGTGCCAGCAGTAAAGCGGGACTACTATACTCTGGGGCCAACGTCCTGACTTTC. Its translation is CASSKAGLLYSGANVLTF. The chain uses TRBV27 and TRBJ2-6; TRBD2 matches at 7 bases. After removal of 5 bases from V and 0 bases from J, the junction contained 10 bases not matched to a gene. In germline, CDR1 is MNHEY, CDR2 SMNVEV (reference sequence). This CDR3 spans 18 amino acids.

The J gene is TRBJ2-1, the V gene TRBV18; 7 bases map to TRBD1. The CDR3 spans 15 residues. From germline, CDR1 is KGHSH and CDR2 LQKENI. V was clipped by 6 bases and J by 0 bases; unmatched bases: 5. The CDR3 sequence: CASSTRQGSYNEQFF. As DNA, the CDR3 is TGTGCCAGCTCTACCAGACAGGGCTCCTACAATGAGCAGTTCTTC.

V usage is TRBV6-5 and J usage is TRBJ1-1, with D perhaps matching TRBD1 (5 bases). The germline CDR1 and CDR2 sequences are MNHEY and SVGAGI. V lost 2 bases and J lost 1, with 11 bases in between. This CDR3 is 15 amino acids long. As DNA, the CDR3 is TGTGCCAGCAGTTACGATCCGCAGGGGAACACTGAAGCTTTCTTT. Translated: CASSYDPQGNTEAFF.

This clone showed up just once. This sample also contains other DNA sequences that code for the same CDR3. The chain employs TRBV6-6 and TRBJ1-3; D might be TRBD1 (5 bases). Germline V lookup: CDR1 MNHNY, CDR2 SVGAGI (reference sequence). The CDR3 sequence is 14 residues long. V was shortened by 6 bases and J by 0 bases, with 9 bases between the two germline ends. Here the CDR3 reads CASRSGDSGNTIYF. Here the CDR3 DNA reads TGTGCCAGCAGATCGGGGGACTCTGGAAACACCATATATTTT.

The CDR3 loop is CASSPRGEANTQYF. CDR3 nucleotides: TGTGCCAGCTCACCGAGGGGGGAGGCAAATACGCAGTATTTT. The chain combines TRBV18 with TRBJ2-3; D may be TRBD1 or TRBD2 (6 bases each). V was shortened by 3 bases and J by 7 bases, with 14 bases between the two germline ends. Looked up from germline, CDR1 is KGHSH and CDR2 is LQKENI. This CDR3 spans 14 amino acids. Full variable domain (rest looked up from reference TRBV18 and TRBJ2-3): NAGVMQNPRHLVRRRGQEARLRCSPMKGHSHVYWYRQLPEEGLKFMVYLQKENIIDESGMPKERFSAEFPKEGPSILRIQQVVRGDSAAYFCASSPRGEANTQYFGPGTRLTVL.

The chain has TRBV6-1 and TRBJ2-7; a weak D match, TRBD2 (5 bases). CDR1 and CDR2 (germline): MNHNS, SASEGT. The CDR3 has 15 residues. V was pared by 2 bases and J by 4 bases, with 15 bases between. The CDR3 coding sequence is TGTGCCAGCAGTGAAAGGCGGGCCAAGCTATACGAGCAGTACTTC. It codes for CASSERRAKLYEQYF.